The source of this TCR beta chain is a study of T cells in Graves' hyperthyroidism and ophthalmopathy. Amplification targeted TCR beta CDR3 regions from RNA transcripts. HTBI primers were the set used in a first-round RT-PCR of the TCR CDR3. TCRdb reanalysed the multiplex PCR reads using MiXCR and keeps one entry per CDR3 protein. The table records about 130,000 distinct CDR3 sequences, about 20% of them present only once. Ten or more counts support this clonotype. What it recognizes is unknown. It was at first hyperthyroidism diagnosis, before any ophthalmopathy symptoms, that the blood sample was taken. There are 14 residues in the CDR3. Losses at the gene ends were 4 bases for V and 1 base for J; bases not matched to a gene: 2. Germline V gene lookup returns CDR1 SGHVS and CDR2 FQNEAQ. Whole-study results and caveats: The model's output predicted ophthalmopathy at a median of about 6.5 months prior to onset. Stable hyperthyroidism was separated from ophthalmopathy by a model based on 13 V-J features.

The sample consisted of blood. The chain joins TRBV7-8 to TRBJ2-5; 8 nucleotides match TRBD2. The TCR comes from a woman aged 45-65 years with Graves' hyperthyroidism that later progressed to Graves' ophthalmopathy. DNA for the CDR3: TGTGCCAGCAGCTACGGACTAGCCCAAGAGACCCAGTACTTC. Amino acid sequence: CASSYGLAQETQYF.